This T cell receptor beta chain appears in the sequencing data of a study of response to subunit inactivated influenza vaccine. A note on this clonotype: Antigen: not known.

Via MiXCR, TCRdb re-called the RT-PCR reads, giving one row per CDR3 protein. The sample has around 580,000 distinct CDR3 sequences; less than 15% are singletons. V was clipped by 1 base and J by 6 bases, with 13 bases between them. The CDR3 runs 15 residues. Per germline, CDR1 SGHDN and CDR2 FVKESK. Study outcomes and limitations: The study's authors posited that every seasonal influenza vaccination enlists few new T cells.

This sequence originates from a man in his fifties or sixties who received an inactivated influenza vaccine. The V call is TRBV14, the J call TRBJ2-1, with D maybe TRBD1 (6 bases). The starting material was PBMCs from blood, obtained 11 to 12 days after vaccination. The CDR3 region is CASSQAQGFGNEQFF. DNA of the CDR3: TGTGCCAGCAGCCAAGCCCAGGGGTTCGGCAATGAGCAGTTCTTC.